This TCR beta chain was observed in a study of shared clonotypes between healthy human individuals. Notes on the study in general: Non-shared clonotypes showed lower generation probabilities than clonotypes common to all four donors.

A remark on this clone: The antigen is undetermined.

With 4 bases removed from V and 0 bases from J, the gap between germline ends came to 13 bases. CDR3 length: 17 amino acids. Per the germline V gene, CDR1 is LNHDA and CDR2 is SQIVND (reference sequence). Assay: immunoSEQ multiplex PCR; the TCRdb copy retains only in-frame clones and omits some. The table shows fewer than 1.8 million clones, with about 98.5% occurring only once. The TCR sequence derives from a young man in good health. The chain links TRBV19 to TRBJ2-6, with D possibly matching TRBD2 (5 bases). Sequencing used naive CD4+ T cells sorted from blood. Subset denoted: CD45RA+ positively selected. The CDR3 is CASSTPFRGSGANVLTF. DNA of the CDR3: TGTGCCAGTAGTACCCCATTCCGGGGCTCTGGGGCCAACGTCCTGACTTTC.